The T cell receptor beta chain described here comes from a study of blood T cells in healthy people across ages. The study's findings and limits: Long-lived donors exceeded aged donors in naive CD4+ cells and diversity.

For the second PCR, which ran for roughly 6 to 11 cycles, a sample-barcoded 5' primer and a J-beta primer mix were used. Researchers report that a template-switch adaptor with 12 random nucleotides tagged each cDNA molecule. Every individual sample yielded 2.5 million or more paired-end reads (each containing CDR3). One entry per CDR3 protein, called by TCRdb with MiXCR from the 5' RACE reads. The table lists approximately 810,000 distinct CDR3 sequences, under 40% of them singletons, with 13% in the top ten. The CDR3 runs 20 residues. Per germline, CDR1 LGHDT and CDR2 YNNKEL (reference sequence). J was trimmed by 1 base and V by 3 bases; bases with no gene match: 17. Every sample had a minimum of 6 million PBMCs isolated. Remarks on this clonotype: No antigen is known for it.

The material sequenced was blood. This chain links TRBV3-1 with TRBJ1-1; 10 nucleotides line up with TRBD1. The receptor comes from a man aged 18 to 29 in good health. CDR3 protein: CASSQSLFLRQGAENTEAFF. CDR3 DNA: TGTGCCAGCAGCCAGAGTCTCTTTTTGAGACAGGGGGCAGAGAACACTGAAGCTTTCTTT.